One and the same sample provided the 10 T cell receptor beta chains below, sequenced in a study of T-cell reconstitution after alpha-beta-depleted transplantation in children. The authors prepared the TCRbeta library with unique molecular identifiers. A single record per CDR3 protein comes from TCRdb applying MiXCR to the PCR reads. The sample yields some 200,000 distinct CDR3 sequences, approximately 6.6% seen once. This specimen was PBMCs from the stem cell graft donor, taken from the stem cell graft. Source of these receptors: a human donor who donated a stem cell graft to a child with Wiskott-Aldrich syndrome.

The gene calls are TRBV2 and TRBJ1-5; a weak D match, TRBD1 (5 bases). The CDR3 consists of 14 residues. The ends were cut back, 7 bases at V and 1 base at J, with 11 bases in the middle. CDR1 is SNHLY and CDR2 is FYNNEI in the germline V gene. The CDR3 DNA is TGTGCCAGCACCAGTGACAGCAGCAATCAGCCCCAGCATTTT. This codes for CASTSDSSNQPQHF.

CDR3 region: CASSDQDVPYEQYF. In DNA form, the CDR3 reads TGTGCCAGCAGTGATCAAGACGTTCCCTACGAGCAGTACTTC. V and J are TRBV6-1 and TRBJ2-7; D unresolved. The V gene's germline CDR1 is MNHNS and CDR2 SASEGT. Trimming stripped 3 bases from V and 2 bases from J, with 11 bases between. This CDR3 has 14 amino acids.

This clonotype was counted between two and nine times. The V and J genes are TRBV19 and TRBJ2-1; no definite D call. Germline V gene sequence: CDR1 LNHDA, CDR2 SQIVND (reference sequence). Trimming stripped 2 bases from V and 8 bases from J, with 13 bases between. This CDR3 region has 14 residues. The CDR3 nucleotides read TGTGCCAGTAGTATAATGACTGGGTTCGATGAGCAGTTCTTC. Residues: CASSIMTGFDEQFF. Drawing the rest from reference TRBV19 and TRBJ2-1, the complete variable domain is DGGITQSPKYLFRKEGQNVTLSCEQNLNHDAMYWYRQDPGQGLRLIYYSQIVNDFQKGDIAEGYSVSREKKESFPLTVTSAQKNPTAFYLCASSIMTGFDEQFFGPGTRLTVL.

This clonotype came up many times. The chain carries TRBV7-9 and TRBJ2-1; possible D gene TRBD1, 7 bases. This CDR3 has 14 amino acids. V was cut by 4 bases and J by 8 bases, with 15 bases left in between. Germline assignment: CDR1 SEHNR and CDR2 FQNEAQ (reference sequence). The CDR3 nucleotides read TGTGCCAGCAGCTGGGGGGACAGTTTCGATGAGCAGTTCTTC. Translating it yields CASSWGDSFDEQFF.

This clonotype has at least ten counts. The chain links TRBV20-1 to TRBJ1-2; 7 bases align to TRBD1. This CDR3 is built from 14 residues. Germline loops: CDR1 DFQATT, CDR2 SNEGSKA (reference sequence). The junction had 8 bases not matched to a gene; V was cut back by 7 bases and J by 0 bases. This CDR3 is CSVRRDSSNYGYTF. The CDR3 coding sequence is TGCAGTGTAAGGCGGGACAGCTCTAACTATGGCTACACCTTC.

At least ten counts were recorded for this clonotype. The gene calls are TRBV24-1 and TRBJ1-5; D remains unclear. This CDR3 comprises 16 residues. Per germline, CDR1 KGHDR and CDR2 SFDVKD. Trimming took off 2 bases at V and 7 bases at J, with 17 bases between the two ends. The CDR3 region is CATSDSDGDFRQPQHF. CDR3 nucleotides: TGTGCCACCAGTGATTCGGACGGGGATTTTCGACAGCCCCAGCATTTT.

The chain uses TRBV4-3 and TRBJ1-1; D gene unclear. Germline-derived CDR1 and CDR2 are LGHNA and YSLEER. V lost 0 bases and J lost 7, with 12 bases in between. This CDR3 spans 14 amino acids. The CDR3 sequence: CASSQDIQAIEAFF. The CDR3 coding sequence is TGCGCCAGCAGCCAAGATATTCAGGCTATTGAAGCTTTCTTT.

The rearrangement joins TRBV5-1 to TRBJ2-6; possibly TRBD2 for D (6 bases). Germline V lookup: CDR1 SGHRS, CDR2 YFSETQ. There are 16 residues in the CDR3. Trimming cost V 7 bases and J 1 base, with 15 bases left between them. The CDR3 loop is CASSGTGLSGANVLTF. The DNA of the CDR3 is TGCGCCAGCTCCGGGACTGGGCTGTCTGGGGCCAACGTCCTGACTTTC.

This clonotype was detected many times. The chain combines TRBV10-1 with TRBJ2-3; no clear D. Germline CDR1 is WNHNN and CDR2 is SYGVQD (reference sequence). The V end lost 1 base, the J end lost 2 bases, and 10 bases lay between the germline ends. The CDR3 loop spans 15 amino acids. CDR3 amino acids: CASSEFSTITDTQYF. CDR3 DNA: TGCGCCAGCAGTGAGTTTTCTACCATCACAGATACGCAGTATTTT.

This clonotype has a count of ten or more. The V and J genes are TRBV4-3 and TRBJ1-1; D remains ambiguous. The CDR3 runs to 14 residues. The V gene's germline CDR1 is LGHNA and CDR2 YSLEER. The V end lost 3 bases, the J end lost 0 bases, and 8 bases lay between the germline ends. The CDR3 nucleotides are TGCGCCAGCAGCCAGGCCACTATGAACACTGAAGCTTTCTTT. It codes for CASSQATMNTEAFF.